A selection of T cell receptor beta chains follows, all from one sample in a study of OX40 agonist ivuxolimab in advanced cancers. Sequenced by immunoSEQ multiplex PCR; TCRdb stores in-frame clones only, minus some. The sample yields about 76,000 clones, 70% to 90% seen once. The sample in question was CD4+ or CD8+ T cells sorted from blood, obtained in a trial of the OX40 agonist ivuxolimab. Source of these receptors: an adult with an advanced solid tumor such as melanoma, head and neck, liver or kidney cancer. Each CDR3 is given with its conserved first and last residue. Fields, in order: J gene, D gene, V gene, clone size, CDR3 protein, CDR3 DNA. The D gene is left open where the match is weak. The listing skips clone size in some rows; elsewhere it reads once, few, many or a size class.

TRBJ1-4 NA TRBV30 NA CAWRPGPYTTNEKLFF TGTGCCTGGAGGCCGGGACCGTATACAACTAATGAAAAACTGTTTTTT
TRBJ1-1 NA TRBV28 NA CAGISRGSEAFF TGTGCCGGCATCTCGAGGGGATCTGAAGCTTTCTTT
TRBJ1-2 TRBD1 TRBV2 NA CASSGSLLTGEGYTF TGTGCCAGCAGTGGTAGTCTGCTGACAGGGGAGGGCTACACCTTC
TRBJ2-3 NA TRBV7-2 NA CASSLEGVRTDTQYF TGTGCCAGCAGCTTAGAAGGGGTGAGAACAGATACGCAGTATTTT
TRBJ1-2 NA TRBV5-5 once CASSLAGVRKDNYGYTF TGTGCCAGCAGCTTGGCAGGGGTCCGGAAGGACAACTATGGCTACACCTTC
TRBJ2-7 NA TRBV12-2 few CASRLAQNQGGDRGGLWHEQYF TGTGCAAGTCGCTTAGCGCAGAACCAGGGAGGGGACAGGGGAGGACTCTGGCACGAGCAGTACTTC
TRBJ2-5 NA TRBV7-2 NA CASSVQGGETQYF TGTGCCAGCAGCGTACAGGGAGGGGAGACCCAGTACTTC
TRBJ1-5 NA TRBV2 NA CASSGGHSNQPQHF TGTGCCAGCAGTGGAGGACATAGCAATCAGCCCCAGCATTTT
TRBJ2-7 TRBD1 TRBV18 NA CASSKQGATYEQYF TGTGCCAGCTCAAAACAGGGGGCAACCTACGAGCAGTACTTC
TRBJ1-2 NA TRBV5-6 NA CASSLGQEDGYTF TGTGCCAGCAGCTTAGGGCAGGAAGATGGCTACACCTTC
TRBJ1-2 TRBD1 TRBV6-5 NA CASRGRLTGAYGYTF TGTGCCAGCAGAGGGAGACTGACAGGGGCCTATGGCTACACCTTC
TRBJ2-3 NA TRBV5-5 few CASSPRDTLARFLYF TGTGCCAGCAGCCCCCGGGACACCCTAGCAAGGTTCCTGTATTTT
TRBJ2-1 TRBD2 TRBV5-1 NA CASSFPGLGRNEQFF TGCGCCAGCAGCTTTCCGGGACTAGGTCGAAATGAGCAGTTCTTC
TRBJ2-2 NA TRBV2 NA CASTSQNTGELFF TGTGCCAGCACGAGCCAGAACACCGGGGAGCTGTTTTTT
TRBJ2-7 NA TRBV6-5 NA CASSYSRWDSYEQYF TGTGCCAGCAGTTACTCGAGGTGGGACTCCTACGAGCAGTACTTC
TRBJ2-2 NA TRBV7-2 NA CASSLDRGGTGELFF TGTGCCAGCAGCTTAGATAGGGGTGGCACCGGGGAGCTGTTTTTT
TRBJ1-1 NA TRBV28 NA CASSSRTEAFF TGTGCCAGCAGTTCAAGAACTGAAGCTTTCTTT
TRBJ2-3 NA TRBV11-2 NA CASSLVSYTDTQYF TGTGCCAGCAGCTTAGTCAGCTACACAGATACGCAGTATTTT
TRBJ1-4 NA TRBV5-1 few CASSLVGSNEKLFF TGCGCCAGCAGCTTGGTGGGGAGTAATGAAAAACTGTTTTTT
TRBJ1-1 NA TRBV4-2 many CASSLSEDTEAFF TGTGCCAGCAGCCTCTCAGAGGACACTGAAGCTTTCTTT
TRBJ2-5 TRBD2 TRBV7-2 NA CASSSTGTSKETQYF TGTGCCAGCAGCTCCACCGGGACTAGTAAAGAGACCCAGTACTTC
TRBJ2-1 TRBD1 TRBV7-6 NA CASSHSGGNEQFF TGTGCCAGCAGCCACTCAGGGGGCAATGAGCAGTTCTTC
TRBJ2-7 TRBD1 TRBV27 NA CASSLRGVGQGPYEQYF TGTGCCAGCAGTTTGAGGGGGGTTGGACAGGGCCCCTACGAGCAGTACTTC
TRBJ2-5 NA TRBV2 once CAATGSGVRETQYF TGTGCCGCCACTGGGAGTGGGGTTCGCGAGACCCAGTACTTC
TRBJ1-2 NA TRBV7-8 NA CASSLAPYASPYYGYTF TGTGCCAGCAGCTTAGCGCCGTATGCTAGCCCCTACTATGGCTACACCTTC
TRBJ2-3 NA TRBV6-1 NA CATRGRGTDTQYF TGTGCCACCCGGGGTCGGGGCACAGATACGCAGTATTTT
TRBJ2-1 NA TRBV14 NA CASSQGRDREQFF TGTGCCAGCAGCCAAGGGCGGGATCGGGAGCAGTTCTTC
TRBJ2-2 NA TRBV6-4 NA CASSSGTKNTGELFF TGTGCCAGCAGCTCCGGGACCAAAAACACCGGGGAGCTGTTTTTT
TRBJ2-5 NA TRBV7-7 NA CASSRSPPTGQETQYF TGTGCCAGCAGCCGATCCCCACCGACAGGTCAAGAGACCCAGTACTTC
TRBJ1-1 NA TRBV11-2 NA CASSTLRDRTKGAFF TGTGCCAGCAGCACTCTCCGGGACCGAACTAAAGGGGCTTTCTTT
TRBJ1-4 NA TRBV12-5 NA CASGVDTSEKLFF TGTGCTAGTGGAGTGGACACCTCTGAAAAACTGTTTTTT
TRBJ1-4 NA TRBV11-2 few CASSSPDGKLFF TGTGCCAGCAGCTCCCCGGATGGAAAACTGTTTTTT
TRBJ1-2 NA TRBV7-2 NA CASSPVDIGGYTF TGTGCCAGCAGCCCCGTAGACATTGGCGGCTACACCTTC
TRBJ2-7 NA TRBV28 NA CASSSNYEQYF TGTGCCAGCAGTTCCAACTACGAGCAGTACTTC
TRBJ2-5 NA TRBV5-1 once CASSWEAQETQYF TGCGCCAGCAGCTGGGAGGCGCAAGAGACCCAGTACTTC
TRBJ1-6 NA TRBV7-8 NA CASSPTTQGSGPLHF TGTGCCAGCAGCCCTACTACTCAGGGGTCCGGCCCCCTCCACTTT
TRBJ1-1 NA TRBV6-1 medium-sized CASSEGGHIHAFF TGTGCCAGCAGTGAAGGGGGACACATCCACGCTTTCTTT
TRBJ2-1 TRBD1 TRBV10-3 NA CAIRGDSSYNEQFF TGTGCCATCAGAGGGGACAGCTCCTACAATGAGCAGTTCTTC
TRBJ1-6 NA TRBV6-5 NA CASRTEGYSPLHF TGTGCCAGCAGGACCGAGGGTTATTCACCCCTCCACTTT
TRBJ2-3 NA TRBV11-2 NA CASSLEAGPRYF TGTGCCAGCAGCTTAGAGGCGGGGCCCCGGTATTTT
TRBJ1-2 TRBD1 TRBV19 NA CASSKWDRGSSGYTF TGTGCCAGTAGTAAATGGGACAGGGGGTCGAGTGGCTACACCTTC